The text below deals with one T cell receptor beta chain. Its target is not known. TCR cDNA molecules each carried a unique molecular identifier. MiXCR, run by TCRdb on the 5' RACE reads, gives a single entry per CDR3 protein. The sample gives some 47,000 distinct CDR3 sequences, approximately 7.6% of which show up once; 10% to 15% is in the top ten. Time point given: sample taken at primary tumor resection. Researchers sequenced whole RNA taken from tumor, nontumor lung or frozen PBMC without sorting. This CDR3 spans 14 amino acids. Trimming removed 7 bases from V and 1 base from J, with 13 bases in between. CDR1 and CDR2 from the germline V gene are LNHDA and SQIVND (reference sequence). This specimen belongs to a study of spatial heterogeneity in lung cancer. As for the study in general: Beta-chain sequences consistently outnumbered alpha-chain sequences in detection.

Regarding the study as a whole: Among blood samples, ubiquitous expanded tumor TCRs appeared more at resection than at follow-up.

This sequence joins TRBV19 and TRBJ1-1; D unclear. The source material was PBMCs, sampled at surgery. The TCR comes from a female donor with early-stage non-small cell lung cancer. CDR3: CASIDEGRNTEAFF. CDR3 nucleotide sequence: TGTGCCAGTATTGACGAAGGGCGGAACACTGAAGCTTTCTTT.